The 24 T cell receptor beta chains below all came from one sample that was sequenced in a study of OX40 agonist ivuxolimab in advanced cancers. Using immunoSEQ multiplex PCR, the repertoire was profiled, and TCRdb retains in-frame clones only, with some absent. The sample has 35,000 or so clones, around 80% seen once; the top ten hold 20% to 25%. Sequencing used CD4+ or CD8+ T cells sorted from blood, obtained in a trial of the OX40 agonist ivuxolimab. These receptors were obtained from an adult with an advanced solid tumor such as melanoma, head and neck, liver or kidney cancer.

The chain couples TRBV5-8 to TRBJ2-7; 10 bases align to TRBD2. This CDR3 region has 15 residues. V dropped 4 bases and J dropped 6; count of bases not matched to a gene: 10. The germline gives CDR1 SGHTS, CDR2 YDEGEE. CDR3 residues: CASSTRTSGAAEQYV. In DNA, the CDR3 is TGTGCCAGCAGCACACGGACTAGCGGTGCGGCCGAGCAGTACGTC.

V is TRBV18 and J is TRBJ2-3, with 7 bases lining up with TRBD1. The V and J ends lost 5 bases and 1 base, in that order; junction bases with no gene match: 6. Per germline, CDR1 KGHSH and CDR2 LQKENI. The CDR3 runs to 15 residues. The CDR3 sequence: CASSAGGQGTDTQYF. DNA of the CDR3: TGTGCCAGCTCAGCCGGTGGACAGGGCACAGATACGCAGTATTTT.

The CDR3 loop is CSVENRQGSTEAFF. The CDR3 DNA follows: TGCAGCGTTGAAAACCGACAGGGAAGTACTGAAGCTTTCTTT. The chain is built from TRBV29-1 and TRBJ1-1; 7 bases agree with TRBD1. Trimming at V came to 2 bases and at J to 5 bases, leaving 8 bases not matched to a gene. Germline CDR1 is SQVTM and CDR2 is ANQGSEA. The CDR3 runs 14 residues.

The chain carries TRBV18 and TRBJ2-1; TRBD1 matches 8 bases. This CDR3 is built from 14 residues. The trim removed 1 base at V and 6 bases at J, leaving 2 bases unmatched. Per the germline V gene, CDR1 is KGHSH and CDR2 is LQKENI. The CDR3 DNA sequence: TGTGCCAGCTCACCACTGGACAGGGTCAATGAGCAGTTCTTC. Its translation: CASSPLDRVNEQFF.

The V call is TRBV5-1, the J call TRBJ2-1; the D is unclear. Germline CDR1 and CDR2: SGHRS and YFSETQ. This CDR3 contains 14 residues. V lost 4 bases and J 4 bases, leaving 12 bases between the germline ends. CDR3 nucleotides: TGCGCCAGCAGCCCAGAAAGTCTATACAATGAGCAGTTCTTC. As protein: CASSPESLYNEQFF.

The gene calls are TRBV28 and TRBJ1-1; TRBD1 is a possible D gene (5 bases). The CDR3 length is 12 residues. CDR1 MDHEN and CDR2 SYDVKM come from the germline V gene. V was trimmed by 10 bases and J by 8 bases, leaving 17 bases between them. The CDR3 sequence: CATRGFGLEAFF. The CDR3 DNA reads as TGTGCCACCCGGGGCTTCGGATTAGAAGCTTTCTTT.

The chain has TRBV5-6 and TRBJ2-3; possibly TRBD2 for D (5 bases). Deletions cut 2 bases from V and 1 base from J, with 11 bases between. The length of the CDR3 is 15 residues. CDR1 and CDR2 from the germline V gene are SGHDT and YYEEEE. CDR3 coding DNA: TGTGCCAGCAGCTTTTGGGAGACTCGCACAGATACGCAGTATTTT. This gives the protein CASSFWETRTDTQYF.

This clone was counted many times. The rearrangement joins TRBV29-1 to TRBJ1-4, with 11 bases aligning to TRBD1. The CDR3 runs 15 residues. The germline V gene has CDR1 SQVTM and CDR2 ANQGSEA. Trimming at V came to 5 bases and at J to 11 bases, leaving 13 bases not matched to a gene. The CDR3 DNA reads TGCAGCGTTAGTGTGTGGGGACAGGGGGAGAGCAAACTGTTTTTT. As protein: CSVSVWGQGESKLFF.

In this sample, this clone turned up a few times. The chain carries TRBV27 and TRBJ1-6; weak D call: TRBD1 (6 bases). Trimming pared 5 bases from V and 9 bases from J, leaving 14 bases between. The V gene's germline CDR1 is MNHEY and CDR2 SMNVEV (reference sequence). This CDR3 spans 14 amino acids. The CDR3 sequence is CASSEQGIGSPLHF. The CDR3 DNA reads TGTGCCAGCAGTGAACAGGGAATAGGTTCACCCCTCCACTTT.

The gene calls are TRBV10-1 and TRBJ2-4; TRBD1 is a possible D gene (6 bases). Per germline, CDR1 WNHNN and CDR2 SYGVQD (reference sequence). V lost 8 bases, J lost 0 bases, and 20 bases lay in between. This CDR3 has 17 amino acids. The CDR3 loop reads CASLRDMPSLAKNIQYF. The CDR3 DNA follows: TGCGCCAGCCTCCGGGACATGCCATCTCTAGCCAAAAACATTCAGTACTTC.

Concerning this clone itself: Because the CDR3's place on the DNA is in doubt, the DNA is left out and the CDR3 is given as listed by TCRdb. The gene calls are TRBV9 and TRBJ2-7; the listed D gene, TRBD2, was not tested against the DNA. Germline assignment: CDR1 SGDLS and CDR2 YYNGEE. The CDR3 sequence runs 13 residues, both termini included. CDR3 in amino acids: CASGEWAGGSLYF.

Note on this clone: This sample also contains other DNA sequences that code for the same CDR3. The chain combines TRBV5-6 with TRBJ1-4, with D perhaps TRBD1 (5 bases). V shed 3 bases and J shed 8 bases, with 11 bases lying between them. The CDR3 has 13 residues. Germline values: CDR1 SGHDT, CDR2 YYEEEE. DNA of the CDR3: TGTGCCAGCAGCTCCGGGACCTCCGAAAAACTGTTTTTT. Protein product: CASSSGTSEKLFF. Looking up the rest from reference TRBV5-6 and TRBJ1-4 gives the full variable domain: DAGVTQSPTHLIKTRGQQVTLRCSPKSGHDTVSWYQQALGQGPQFIFQYYEEEERQRGNFPDRFSGHQFPNYSSELNVNALLLGDSALYLCASSSGTSEKLFFGSGTQLSVL.

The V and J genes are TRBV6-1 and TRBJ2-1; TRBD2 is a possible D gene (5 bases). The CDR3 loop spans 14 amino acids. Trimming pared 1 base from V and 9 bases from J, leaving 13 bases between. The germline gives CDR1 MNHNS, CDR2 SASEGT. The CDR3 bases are TGTGCCAGCAGTGAAGGAGGGAGAATTAGTGAGCAGTTCTTC. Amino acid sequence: CASSEGGRISEQFF.

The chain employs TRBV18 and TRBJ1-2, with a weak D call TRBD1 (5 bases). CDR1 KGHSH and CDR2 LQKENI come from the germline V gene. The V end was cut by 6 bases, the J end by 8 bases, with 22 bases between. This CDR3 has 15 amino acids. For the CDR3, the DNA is TGTGCCAGCTCCCCAGCTGCGAGGGGCACCGGCGGCTACACCTTC. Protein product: CASSPAARGTGGYTF.

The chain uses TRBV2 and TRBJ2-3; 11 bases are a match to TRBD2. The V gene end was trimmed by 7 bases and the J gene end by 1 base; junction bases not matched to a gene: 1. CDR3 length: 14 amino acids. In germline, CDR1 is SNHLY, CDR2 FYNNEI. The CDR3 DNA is TGTGCCAGCAAACTAGCGGGGGGCACAGATACGCAGTATTTT. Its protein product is CASKLAGGTDTQYF.

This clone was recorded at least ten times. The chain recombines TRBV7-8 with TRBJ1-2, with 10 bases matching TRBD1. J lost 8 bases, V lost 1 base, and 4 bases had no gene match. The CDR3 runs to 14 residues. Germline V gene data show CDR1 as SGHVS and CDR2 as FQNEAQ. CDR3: CASSLGGQGKGYTF. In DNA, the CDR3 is TGTGCCAGCAGCTTAGGGGGACAGGGGAAAGGCTACACCTTC.

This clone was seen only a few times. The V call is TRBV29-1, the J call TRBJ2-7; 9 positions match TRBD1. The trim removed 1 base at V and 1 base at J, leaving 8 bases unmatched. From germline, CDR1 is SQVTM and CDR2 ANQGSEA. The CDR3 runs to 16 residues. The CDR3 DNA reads TGCAGCGTTGAAGTGTCCGGACAGGGGACGTCCTACGAGCAGTACTTC. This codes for CSVEVSGQGTSYEQYF.

The CDR3 reads CASRVGGYGYTF. CDR3 nucleotides: TGTGCCAGCAGAGTTGGGGGCTATGGCTACACCTTC. The chain carries TRBV6-5 and TRBJ1-2; D may be TRBD1 (5 bases). Per germline, CDR1 MNHEY and CDR2 SVGAGI. The V gene lost 6 bases and the J gene lost 4 bases, with 9 bases spanning the gap. The CDR3 spans 12 residues.

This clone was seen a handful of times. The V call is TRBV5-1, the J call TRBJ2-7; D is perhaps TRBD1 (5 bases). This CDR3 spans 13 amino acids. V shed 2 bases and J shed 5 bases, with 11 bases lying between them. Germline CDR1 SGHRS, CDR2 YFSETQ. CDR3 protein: CASSFGALNEQYF. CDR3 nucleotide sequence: TGCGCCAGCAGCTTTGGGGCCTTAAACGAGCAGTACTTC.

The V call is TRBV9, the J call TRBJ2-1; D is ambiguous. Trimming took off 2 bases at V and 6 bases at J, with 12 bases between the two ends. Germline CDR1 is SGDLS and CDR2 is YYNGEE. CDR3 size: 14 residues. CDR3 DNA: TGTGCCAGCAGCGTTGGTCTTATGGTCAATGAGCAGTTCTTC. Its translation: CASSVGLMVNEQFF.

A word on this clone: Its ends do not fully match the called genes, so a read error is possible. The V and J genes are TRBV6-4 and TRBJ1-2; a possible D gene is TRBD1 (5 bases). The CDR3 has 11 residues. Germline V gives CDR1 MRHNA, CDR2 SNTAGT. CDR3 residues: CASSDGTGLSF. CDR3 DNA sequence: TGTGCCAGCAGCGACGGGACGGGCCTCTCCTTC.

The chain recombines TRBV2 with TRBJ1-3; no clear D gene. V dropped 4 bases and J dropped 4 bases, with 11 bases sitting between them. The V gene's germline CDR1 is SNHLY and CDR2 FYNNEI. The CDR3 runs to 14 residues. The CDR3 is CASSAFRRGNTIYF. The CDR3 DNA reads TGTGCCAGCAGTGCTTTCAGACGAGGAAACACCATATATTTT.

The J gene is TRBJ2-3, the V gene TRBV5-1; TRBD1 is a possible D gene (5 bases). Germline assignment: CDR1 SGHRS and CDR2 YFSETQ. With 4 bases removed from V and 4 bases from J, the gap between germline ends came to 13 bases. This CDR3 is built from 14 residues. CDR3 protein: CASSPDSPSDTQYF. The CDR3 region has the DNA TGCGCCAGCAGCCCCGACAGCCCCTCAGATACGCAGTATTTT.

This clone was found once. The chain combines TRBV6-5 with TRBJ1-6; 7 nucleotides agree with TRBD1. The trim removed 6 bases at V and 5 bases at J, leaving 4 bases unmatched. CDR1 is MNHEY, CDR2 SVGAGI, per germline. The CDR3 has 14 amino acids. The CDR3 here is CASSDRDNNSPLHF. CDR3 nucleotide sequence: TGTGCCAGCAGCGACAGGGACAATAATTCACCCCTCCACTTT.